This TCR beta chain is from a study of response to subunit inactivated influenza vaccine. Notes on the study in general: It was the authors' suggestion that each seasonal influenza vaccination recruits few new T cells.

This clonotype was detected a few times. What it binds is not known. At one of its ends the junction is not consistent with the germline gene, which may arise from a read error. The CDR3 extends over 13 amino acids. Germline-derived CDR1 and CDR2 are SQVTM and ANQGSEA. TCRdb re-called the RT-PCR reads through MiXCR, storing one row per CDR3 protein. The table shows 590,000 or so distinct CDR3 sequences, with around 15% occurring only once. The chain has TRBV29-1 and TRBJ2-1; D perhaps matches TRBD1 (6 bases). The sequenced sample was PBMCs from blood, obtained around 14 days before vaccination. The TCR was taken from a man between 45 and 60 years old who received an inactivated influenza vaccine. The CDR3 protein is CSVESTGYSEQFF. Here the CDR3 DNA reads TGCAGCGTTGAATCTACAGGGTACAGTGAGCAGTTCTTC.